These 24 T cell receptor beta chains came from one sample sequenced in a study of blood T cell repertoires in COVID-19. Measured with immunoSEQ multiplex PCR; TCRdb has only the in-frame clones, and not every one. This table holds 450,000 to 500,000 clones, 70% to 90% found once. Sequencing was carried out using PBMCs or T cells enriched from blood (not recorded which). The receptors stem from a woman in her sixties who had recovered from COVID-19.

This chain uses TRBV4-1 with TRBJ2-4; D is perhaps TRBD2 (5 bases). Germline V gene sequence: CDR1 MGHRA, CDR2 YSYEKL. The CDR3 loop spans 14 amino acids. The ends were cut back, 4 bases at V and 7 bases at J, with 14 bases in the middle. The CDR3 DNA reads as TGCGCCAGCAGCCCTATAGGAGGCCGGAACATTCAGTACTTC. As protein: CASSPIGGRNIQYF.

This clone showed up just once. V usage is TRBV19 and J usage is TRBJ1-3; D ambiguous. From germline, CDR1 is LNHDA and CDR2 SQIVND (reference sequence). The CDR3 totals 15 residues. Trimming stripped 4 bases from V and 0 bases from J, with 10 bases between. The CDR3 nucleotides are TGTGCCAGTAGTACTCGACGGGACTCTGGAAACACCATATATTTT. Translated, it gives CASSTRRDSGNTIYF.

This chain joins TRBV5-1 and TRBJ1-1, with 7 bases fitting TRBD1. V shed 0 bases, J shed 5 bases, and the junction held 4 bases outside the gene matches. The CDR3 loop spans 14 amino acids. The germline gives CDR1 SGHRS, CDR2 YFSETQ. For the CDR3, the DNA is TGCGCCAGCAGCTTGGAGAGGGGACAGACTGAAGCTTTCTTT. Amino acid sequence: CASSLERGQTEAFF.

This rearrangement joins TRBV6-5 to TRBJ2-7; the D is unclear. The V gene's germline CDR1 is MNHEY and CDR2 SVGAGI. V lost 6 bases, J lost 0 bases, and 12 bases lay in between. The length of the CDR3 is 14 residues. CDR3 sequence (DNA): TGTGCCAGCAGAACAAAGGAGAGCTCCTACGAGCAGTACGTC. Its protein product is CASRTKESSYEQYV.

The chain employs TRBV30 and TRBJ2-1, with TRBD2 identical over 12 bases. With 2 bases clipped from V and 6 bases from J, the junction kept 5 bases outside the gene matches. Germline V gene sequence: CDR1 GTSNPN, CDR2 SVGIG (reference sequence). The CDR3 contains 15 residues. The CDR3 DNA reads as TGTGCCTGGAGTAAACTAGCGGGGGGCCTCAATGAGCAGTTCTTC. It specifies CAWSKLAGGLNEQFF.

The J gene is TRBJ1-2, the V gene TRBV6-5; D uncertain. The CDR3 consists of 11 residues. Trimming pared 8 bases from V and 4 bases from J, leaving 8 bases between. Germline V gene lookup returns CDR1 MNHEY and CDR2 SVGAGI. In nucleotides, the CDR3 is TGTGCCAGCGGGCAAGGCTATGGCTACACCTTC. Encoded protein: CASGQGYGYTF.

The V call is TRBV27, the J call TRBJ1-4, with D possibly matching TRBD1 (5 bases). Between the trimmed V and J ends, which lost 6 bases and 4 bases, there was a span of 9 bases. This CDR3 has 13 residues. CDR1 is MNHEY, CDR2 SMNVEV, per germline (reference sequence). As DNA, the CDR3 is TGTGCCAGCAGGCGACAGATTAATGAAAAACTGTTTTTT. It specifies CASRRQINEKLFF.

The chain has TRBV7-2 and TRBJ2-3, with D perhaps matching TRBD1 (5 bases). This CDR3 spans 15 amino acids. CDR1 and CDR2 (germline): SGHTA, FQGNSA. V was shortened by 5 bases and J by 0 bases, with 12 bases between the two germline ends. CDR3 sequence (DNA): TGTGCCAGCAGCGCCCAGGGATATAGCACAGATACGCAGTATTTT. It yields the protein CASSAQGYSTDTQYF.

The chain combines TRBV9 with TRBJ1-5, with TRBD1 matching 9 bases. The trim removed 4 bases at V and 6 bases at J, leaving 8 bases unmatched. The CDR3 is 15 amino acids. The germline V gene encodes CDR1 SGDLS and CDR2 YYNGEE. The CDR3 bases are TGTGCCAGCAGCCTGGGACAGGGTGAGGGTCAGCCCCAGCATTTT. The encoded protein is CASSLGQGEGQPQHF.

This clone was observed a few times. The rearrangement uses TRBV3-1 (or the pseudogene TRBV3-2) and TRBJ2-1; D perhaps matches TRBD1 (6 bases). The CDR3 is 20 amino acids. The germline gives CDR1 LGHDT, CDR2 YNNKEL (reference sequence). Trimming shortened V by 0 bases and J by 10 bases, and 31 bases separated the two germline ends. The CDR3 here is CASSQERRTASVVYTGEQFF. CDR3 DNA sequence: TGTGCCAGCAGCCAAGAAAGAAGGACAGCGTCAGTAGTCTATACGGGGGAGCAGTTCTTC.

The chain has TRBV15 and TRBJ1-3; possible D gene TRBD1, 5 bases. The CDR3 length is 17 residues. V was clipped by 0 bases and J by 3 bases, with 15 bases between them. Germline V gene lookup returns CDR1 LNHNV and CDR2 YYDKDF (reference sequence). For the CDR3, the DNA is TGTGCCACCAGCAGAGAGGGGACGGGGGGATTTGGAAACACCATATATTTT. It yields the protein CATSREGTGGFGNTIYF.

V and J are TRBV5-1 and TRBJ2-4; 10 nucleotides align to TRBD2. J gave up 0 bases and V 0 bases, and 6 bases lay outside the gene matches. Germline lookup yields CDR1 SGHRS and CDR2 YFSETQ. CDR3 length: 18 residues. The CDR3 here is CASSLGSSGGLAKNIQYF. CDR3 coding DNA: TGCGCCAGCAGCTTGGGTTCTAGCGGGGGTCTAGCCAAAAACATTCAGTACTTC.

The V and J genes are TRBV11-2 and TRBJ2-5, with 11 bases lining up with TRBD2. The V segment lost 7 bases and the J segment 2 bases; nucleotides outside the gene matches: 12. The germline V gene has CDR1 SGHAT and CDR2 FQNNGV. The CDR3 is made up of 17 amino acids. The chain's CDR3 is CASTKLGLAGGQETQYF. CDR3 nucleotide sequence: TGTGCCAGCACCAAATTAGGGCTAGCGGGGGGACAAGAGACCCAGTACTTC. The full variable domain, its missing parts supplied by reference TRBV11-2 and TRBJ2-5, is EAGVAQSPRYKIIEKRQSVAFWCNPISGHATLYWYQQILGQGPKLLIQFQNNGVVDDSQLPKDRFSAERLKGVDSTLKIQPAKLEDSAVYLCASTKLGLAGGQETQYFGPGTRLLVL.

The V call is TRBV28, the J call TRBJ1-1, with 10 bases aligning to TRBD1. The CDR3 has 13 amino acids. J gave up 3 bases and V 6 bases, and 1 base lay outside the gene matches. CDR1 and CDR2 from the germline V gene are MDHEN and SYDVKM. CDR3 loop: CASRGTGDTEAFF. In DNA, the CDR3 is TGTGCCAGCAGAGGGACAGGGGACACTGAAGCTTTCTTT.

The genes are TRBV5-4 and TRBJ2-2, with a tentative D call TRBD2 (5 bases). Trimming pared 4 bases from V and 8 bases from J, leaving 9 bases between. Germline V gives CDR1 SGHNT, CDR2 YYREEE (reference sequence). There are 12 residues in the CDR3. CDR3 in DNA: TGTGCCAGCAGCCACCCGGGGGGGGAGCTGTTTTTT. This gives the protein CASSHPGGELFF.

J is TRBJ1-2 and V is TRBV5-6; D remains unclear. The CDR3 is made up of 14 amino acids. CDR1 is SGHDT, CDR2 YYEEEE, per germline. Trimming removed 1 base at V and 3 bases at J, with 10 bases between. The CDR3 region is CASSLRVRDYGYTF. CDR3 in DNA: TGTGCCAGCAGCTTGCGGGTACGGGACTATGGCTACACCTTC.

This clone showed up just once. The chain combines TRBV28 with TRBJ1-2; D not resolved. V was clipped by 1 base and J by 7 bases, with 16 bases between them. CDR3 length: 15 amino acids. Germline V gives CDR1 MDHEN, CDR2 SYDVKM. The CDR3 bases are TGTGCCAGCAGTTTATTTTCTGGGCCGCAGGCTGGCTACACCTTC. Protein product: CASSLFSGPQAGYTF.

The V call is TRBV7-9, the J call TRBJ2-1; possibly TRBD2 for D (5 bases). The CDR3 contains 18 residues. Trimming cost V 5 bases and J 6 bases, with 26 bases left between them. The germline CDR1 and CDR2 sequences are SEHNR and FQNEAQ (reference sequence). This CDR3 reads CASSQIGSPTPSGNEQFF. CDR3 coding DNA: TGTGCCAGCAGCCAAATTGGGTCGCCCACCCCCAGCGGCAATGAGCAGTTCTTC.

As for this clone: Other DNA sequences in the sample encode the same CDR3. The V gene is TRBV10-3, the J gene TRBJ1-1, with TRBD1 identical over 8 bases. V dropped 3 bases and J dropped 1; count of bases not matched to a gene: 7. The CDR3 spans 16 residues. Germline V gene sequence: CDR1 ENHRY, CDR2 SYGVKD. For the CDR3, the DNA is TGTGCCATCAGTGATGGAACAGGGGGACAGAACACTGAAGCTTTCTTT. Protein product: CAISDGTGGQNTEAFF.

This clone was seen just once. The chain combines TRBV6-6 with TRBJ2-7, with TRBD2 matching 7 bases. This CDR3 is 12 amino acids long. The V gene's germline CDR1 is MNHNY and CDR2 SVGAGI (reference sequence). The trim removed 8 bases at V and 3 bases at J, leaving 4 bases unmatched. The CDR3 loop is CASQTSSYEQYV. The CDR3 DNA reads TGTGCCAGCCAGACTAGCAGCTACGAGCAGTACGTC.

J is TRBJ2-5 and V is TRBV2, with TRBD1 identical over 9 bases. The V segment lost 6 bases and the J segment 5 bases; nucleotides outside the gene matches: 7. The CDR3 covers 14 residues. Germline values: CDR1 SNHLY, CDR2 FYNNEI. The CDR3 region has the DNA TGTGCCAGCAGGGCGGACAGGGGAATGGAGACCCAGTACTTC. Translating it yields CASRADRGMETQYF.

This chain connects TRBV2 to TRBJ2-7; 13 bases fit TRBD2. Germline CDR1 SNHLY, CDR2 FYNNEI. J gave up 2 bases and V 3 bases, and 16 bases lay outside the gene matches. There are 20 residues in the CDR3. CDR3 amino acids: CASSEELPWELAGGTYEQYF. CDR3 nucleotide sequence: TGTGCCAGCAGTGAGGAATTACCCTGGGAACTAGCGGGGGGGACCTACGAGCAGTACTTC. The full variable domain, completed using reference TRBV2 and TRBJ2-7, is EPEVTQTPSHQVTQMGQEVILRCVPISNHLYFYWYRQILGQKVEFLVSFYNNEISEKSEIFDDQFSVERPDGSNFTLKIRSTKLEDSAMYFCASSEELPWELAGGTYEQYFGPGTRLTVT.

This clone was seen just once. The chain carries TRBV7-8 and TRBJ1-6, with 8 nucleotides matching TRBD1. J gave up 5 bases and V 7 bases, and 16 bases lay outside the gene matches. Germline lookup yields CDR1 SGHVS and CDR2 FQNEAQ. This CDR3 is 18 amino acids long. The CDR3: CASTPYYPTGVNNSPLHF. Written as DNA, the CDR3 is TGTGCCAGCACCCCATATTACCCGACAGGGGTAAATAATTCACCCCTCCACTTT.

The genes are TRBV4-1 and TRBJ2-5, with 11 bases aligning to TRBD2. The CDR3 totals 20 residues. J gave up 4 bases and V 0 bases, and 16 bases lay outside the gene matches. The germline V gene encodes CDR1 MGHRA and CDR2 YSYEKL. The CDR3 DNA follows: TGCGCCAGCAGCCAAGAGACTAGCGGGATTGCACAAGGGTGGGGAGAGACCCAGTACTTC. Translated, it gives CASSQETSGIAQGWGETQYF.